The 5 T cell receptor beta chains reported below all come from one sample, sequenced in a study of molecular identifiers for immune sequencing clone quantification. TCRdb itself ran the PCR reads through MiXCR, one entry per CDR3 protein. The repertoire holds approximately 680,000 distinct CDR3 sequences, with 25% as singletons. Sequenced material: naive CD8+ T cells from blood, with Jurkat cell RNA spiked in. Subset specified: FACS-sorted CD8+CD4-CCR7+CD45RA+ naive T cells. The source is a human donor in good health. Some libraries in this study had Jurkat cell RNA spiked in.

This clonotype was picked up many times. The chain is built from TRBV12-3 or TRBV12-4 and TRBJ2-5, with a weak D call TRBD2 (6 bases). Between the trimmed V and J ends, which lost 3 bases and 5 bases, there was a span of 13 bases. CDR3 length equals 14 residues. CDR3 DNA: TGTGCCAGCAGTTTGGGGGGACTCCAGGAGACCCAGTACTTC. Protein sequence: CASSLGGLQETQYF.

Ten or more counts support this clonotype. The V and J genes are TRBV7-3 and TRBJ2-7; D might be TRBD1 or TRBD2, each matching 5 bases. CDR1 SGHTA and CDR2 FQGTGA come from the germline V gene. V was cut by 5 bases and J by 7 bases, with 21 bases left in between. The CDR3 has 15 residues. This chain's CDR3 is CASSQTPGADGEQYF. The CDR3 DNA is TGTGCCAGCAGCCAAACCCCCGGGGCGGATGGGGAGCAGTACTTC.

This clonotype was counted ten times or more. The rearrangement uses TRBV4-1 and TRBJ1-5; D gene unclear. The germline V gene has CDR1 MGHRA and CDR2 YSYEKL. V lost 2 bases to trimming and J lost 4 bases, with 6 bases between them. This CDR3 is 13 amino acids long. The CDR3 reads CASSQQVNQPQHF. For the CDR3, the DNA is TGCGCCAGCAGCCAACAGGTGAATCAGCCCCAGCATTTT.

This clonotype was detected only a few times. The V and J genes are TRBV30 and TRBJ1-3; D uncertain. Germline V lookup: CDR1 GTSNPN, CDR2 SVGIG (reference sequence). The CDR3 loop spans 13 amino acids. V dropped 5 bases and J dropped 4 bases, with 12 bases sitting between them. CDR3 bases: TGTGCCTGGCCTGAATTGCGGGGAAACACCATATATTTT. Translated: CAWPELRGNTIYF.

This clonotype appeared many times. The chain uses TRBV29-1 and TRBJ2-1, with D unclear. V lost 7 bases and J lost 7, with 14 bases in between. CDR1 and CDR2 from the germline V gene are SQVTM and ANQGSEA. CDR3 size: 12 residues. DNA for the CDR3: TGCAGCGCTGAGGTCCTAGGGAATGAGCAGTTCTTC. This gives the protein CSAEVLGNEQFF.